This TCR beta chain was sequenced during a study of blood T cell repertoires in COVID-19 (dated by TCRdb to about 2020). Describing the broader study: The collaborator samples originated in the United States, Italy and Spain and spanned the acute and convalescent phases of COVID-19. The prospective study material was composed of cDNA or gDNA derived from T cells, B-cell-depleted T cells, or PBMCs. Subjects who had been exposed to COVID-19, were actively infected with it, or had recovered from it provided the deeply sampled blood TCRbeta repertoires that made up the dataset. A freely available public database, intended as a resource for researchers studying the immune response to SARS-CoV-2, is where the repertoires were released. Samples were obtained from the ongoing ImmuneRACE study (first 160 participants) and from 1,254 subjects provided by 6 global collaborators. A de-identified subject ID, COVID-19 status, age in years and sex were almost always included in the sample metadata. Where HLA class I and class II types were available, the types were taken from metadata supplied by the sample provider, not from assay-based typing. What the authors observed across the whole study: The amount of clinical and demographic metadata varied by source and participant and was provided uncurated.

The CDR3 measures 18 amino acids from cysteine to phenylalanine. Only CDR3 DNA is held: 54 bases, read in frame from base 1. Via the germline V gene, CDR1 is MDHEN and CDR2 SYDVKM. From V the trimming removes 5 bases and from J it removes 5 bases, while the gene matches leave 20 bases of the junction unaccounted for. The immunoSEQ Assay, a bias-controlled multiplex PCR, was used to amplify TCRbeta CDR3 regions from genomic DNA. The study's processing was this. The number of nucleated cells in each sample was estimated from the amplification of reference gene primers within the assay. Sequence reads were collapsed and filtered to measure the absolute abundance of every unique TCRbeta CDR3 rearrangement. For each sample, productive Simpson clonality was calculated by taking the square root of Simpson's diversity index across productive rearrangements. Not all clones reach the TCRdb copy of this immuneACCESS table, which keeps in-frame sequences only. Checked studies attribute under half of the gap to unresolved V genes and leave the rest unexplained. V, J and clone size were drawn from that table, and D and trimming were deduced from the DNA. A total of hundreds of thousands of clones appear in this sample, approximately 82% of them only once. The ten largest account for less than 4% of the sample.

Note on this clone: Its antigen specificity is not known. Base qualities are missing; no much larger clone stands one base away.

Each collaborating institution followed its own protocols to collect whole blood in K2EDTA tubes. For TCRbeta analysis, collaborators shipped samples in one of three forms: frozen whole blood, isolated PBMCs, or DNA extracted from either of those sample types. The rearranged chain carries TRBV28 and TRBJ1-1; 7 nucleotides in the junction match TRBD1. Sequenced: peripheral blood. The receptor was derived from a woman of 80 years or more with acute or convalescent COVID-19. In nucleotides, the sequence is TGTGCCAGCAGTCCCCGGGGGTCAGGGGGAATCGGGTATACTGAAGCTTTCTTT. It is translated as CASSPRGSGGIGYTEAFF.